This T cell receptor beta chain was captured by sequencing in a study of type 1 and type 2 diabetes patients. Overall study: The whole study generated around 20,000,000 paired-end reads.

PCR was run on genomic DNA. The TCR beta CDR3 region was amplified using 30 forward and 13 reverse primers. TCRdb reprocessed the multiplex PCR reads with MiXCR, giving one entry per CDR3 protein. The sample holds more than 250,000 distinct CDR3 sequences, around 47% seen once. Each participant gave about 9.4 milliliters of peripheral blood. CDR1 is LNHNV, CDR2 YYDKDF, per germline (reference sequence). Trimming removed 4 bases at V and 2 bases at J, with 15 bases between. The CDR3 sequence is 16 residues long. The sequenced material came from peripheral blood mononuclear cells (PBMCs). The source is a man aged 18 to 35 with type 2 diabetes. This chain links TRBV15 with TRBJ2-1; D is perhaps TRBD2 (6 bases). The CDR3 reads CATSIPSGEAYNEQFF. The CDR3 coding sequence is TGTGCCACCAGCATCCCATCGGGGGAAGCCTACAATGAGCAGTTCTTC.